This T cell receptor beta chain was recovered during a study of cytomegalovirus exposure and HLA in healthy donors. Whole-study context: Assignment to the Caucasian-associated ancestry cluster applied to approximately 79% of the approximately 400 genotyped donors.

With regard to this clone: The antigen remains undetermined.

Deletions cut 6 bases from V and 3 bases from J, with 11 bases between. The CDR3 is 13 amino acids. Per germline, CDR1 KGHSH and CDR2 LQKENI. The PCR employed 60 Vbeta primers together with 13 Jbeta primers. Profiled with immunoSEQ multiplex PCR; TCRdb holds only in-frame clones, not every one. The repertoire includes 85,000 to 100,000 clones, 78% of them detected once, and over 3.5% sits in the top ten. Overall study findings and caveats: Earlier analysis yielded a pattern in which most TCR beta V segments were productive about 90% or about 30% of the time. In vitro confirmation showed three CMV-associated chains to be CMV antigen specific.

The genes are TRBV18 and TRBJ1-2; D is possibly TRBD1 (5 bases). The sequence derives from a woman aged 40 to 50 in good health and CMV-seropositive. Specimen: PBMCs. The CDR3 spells CASSLQADYGYTF. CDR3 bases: TGTGCCAGCTCGCTACAGGCTGACTATGGCTACACCTTC.